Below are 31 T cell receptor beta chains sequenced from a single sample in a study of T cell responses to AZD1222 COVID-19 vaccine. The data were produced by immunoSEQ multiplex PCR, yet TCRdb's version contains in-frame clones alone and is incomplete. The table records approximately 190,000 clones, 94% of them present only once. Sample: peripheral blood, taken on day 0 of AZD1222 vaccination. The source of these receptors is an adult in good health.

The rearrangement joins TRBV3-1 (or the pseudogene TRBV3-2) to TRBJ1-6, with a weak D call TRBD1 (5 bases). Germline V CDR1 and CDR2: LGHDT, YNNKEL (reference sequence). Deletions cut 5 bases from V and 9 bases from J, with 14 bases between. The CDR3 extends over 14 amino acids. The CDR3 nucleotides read TGTGCCAGCAGCGACAGACCTAGGGGTTCACCCCTCCACTTT. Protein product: CASSDRPRGSPLHF.

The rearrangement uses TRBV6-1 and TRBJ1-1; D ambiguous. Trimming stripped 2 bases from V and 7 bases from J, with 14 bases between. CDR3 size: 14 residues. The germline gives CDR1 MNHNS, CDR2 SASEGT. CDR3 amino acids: CASSETSRTGEAFF. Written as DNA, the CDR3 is TGTGCCAGCAGTGAAACTTCTCGGACGGGTGAAGCTTTCTTT.

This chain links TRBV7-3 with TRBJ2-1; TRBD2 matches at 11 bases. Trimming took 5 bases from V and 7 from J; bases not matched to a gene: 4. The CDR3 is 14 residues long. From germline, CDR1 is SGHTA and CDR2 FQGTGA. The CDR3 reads CASSIAGGPNEQFF. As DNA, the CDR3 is TGTGCCAGCAGCATAGCGGGAGGGCCAAATGAGCAGTTCTTC.

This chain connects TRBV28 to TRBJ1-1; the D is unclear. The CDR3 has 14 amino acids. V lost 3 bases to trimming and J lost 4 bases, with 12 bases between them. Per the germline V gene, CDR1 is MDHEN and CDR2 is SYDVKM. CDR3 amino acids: CASSLGAQSTEAFF. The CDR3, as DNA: TGTGCCAGCAGTTTGGGCGCACAATCCACTGAAGCTTTCTTT. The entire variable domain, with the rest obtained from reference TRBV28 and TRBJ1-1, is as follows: DVKVTQSSRYLVKRTGEKVFLECVQDMDHENMFWYRQDPGLGLRLIYFSYDVKMKEKGDIPEGYSVSREKKERFSLILESASTNQTSMYLCASSLGAQSTEAFFGQGTRLTVV.

The CDR3 region is CASSYRSGHQPQHF. The DNA for the CDR3 is TGTGCCAGCAGTTACCGGAGCGGTCATCAGCCCCAGCATTTT. V gene TRBV6-2 or TRBV6-3 combines with J gene TRBJ1-5; D not resolved. The CDR3 contains 14 residues. Trimming removed 2 bases from V and 5 bases from J, with 10 bases in between. In germline, CDR1 is MNHEY, CDR2 SVGEGT.

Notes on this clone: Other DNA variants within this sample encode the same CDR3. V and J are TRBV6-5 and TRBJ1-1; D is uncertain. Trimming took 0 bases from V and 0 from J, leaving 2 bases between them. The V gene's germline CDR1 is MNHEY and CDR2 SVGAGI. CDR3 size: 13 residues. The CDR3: CASSYSMNTEAFF. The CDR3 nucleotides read TGTGCCAGCAGTTACTCCATGAACACTGAAGCTTTCTTT.

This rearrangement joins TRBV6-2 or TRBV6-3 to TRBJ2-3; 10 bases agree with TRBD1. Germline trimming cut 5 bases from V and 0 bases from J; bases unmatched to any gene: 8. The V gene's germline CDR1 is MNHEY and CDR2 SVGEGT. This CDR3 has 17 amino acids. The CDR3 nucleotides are TGTGCCAGCAGTGCCTTTGGACAGGGGGTTAGCACAGATACGCAGTATTTT. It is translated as CASSAFGQGVSTDTQYF.

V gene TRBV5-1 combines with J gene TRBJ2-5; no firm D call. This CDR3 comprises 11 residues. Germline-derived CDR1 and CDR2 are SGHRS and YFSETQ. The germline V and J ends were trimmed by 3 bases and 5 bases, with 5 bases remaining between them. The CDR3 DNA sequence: TGCGCCAGCAGCTACAAGGAGACCCAGTACTTC. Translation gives CASSYKETQYF.

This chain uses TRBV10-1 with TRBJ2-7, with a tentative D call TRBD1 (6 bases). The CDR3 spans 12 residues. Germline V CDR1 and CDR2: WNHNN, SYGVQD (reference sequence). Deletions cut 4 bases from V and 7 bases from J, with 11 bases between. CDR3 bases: TGCGCCAGCAGTGTACAGGGTTCGGAGCAGTACTTC. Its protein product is CASSVQGSEQYF.

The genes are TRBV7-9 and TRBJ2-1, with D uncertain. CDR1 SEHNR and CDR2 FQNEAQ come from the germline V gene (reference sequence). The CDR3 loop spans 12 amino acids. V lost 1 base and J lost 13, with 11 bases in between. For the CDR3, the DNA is TGTGCCAGCAGCTTAGAGCGCCTCGGACAGTTCTTC. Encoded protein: CASSLERLGQFF.

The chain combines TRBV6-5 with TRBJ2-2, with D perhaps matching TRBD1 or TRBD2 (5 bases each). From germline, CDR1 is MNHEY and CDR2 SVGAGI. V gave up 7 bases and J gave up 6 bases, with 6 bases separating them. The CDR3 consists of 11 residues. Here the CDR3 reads CASTGPGELFF. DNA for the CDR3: TGTGCCAGCACGGGGCCCGGGGAGCTGTTTTTT.

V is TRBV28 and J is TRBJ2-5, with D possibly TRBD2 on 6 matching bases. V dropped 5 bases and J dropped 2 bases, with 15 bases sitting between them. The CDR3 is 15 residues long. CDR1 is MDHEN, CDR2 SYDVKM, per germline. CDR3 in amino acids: CASSEGGAAQETQYF. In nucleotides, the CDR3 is TGTGCCAGCAGTGAGGGAGGCGCAGCTCAAGAGACCCAGTACTTC.

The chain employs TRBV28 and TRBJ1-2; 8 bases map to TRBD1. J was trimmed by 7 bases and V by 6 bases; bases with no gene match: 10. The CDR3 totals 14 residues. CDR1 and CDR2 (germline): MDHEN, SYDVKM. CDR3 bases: TGTGCCAGCAGGAAGGGACAGGTTTTTGGTGGCTACACCTTC. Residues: CASRKGQVFGGYTF.

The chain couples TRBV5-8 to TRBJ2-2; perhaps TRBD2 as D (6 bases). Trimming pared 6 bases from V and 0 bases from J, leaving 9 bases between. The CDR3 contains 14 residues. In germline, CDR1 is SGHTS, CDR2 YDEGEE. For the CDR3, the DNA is TGTGCCAGCACCACGGGAGCGAACACCGGGGAGCTGTTTTTT. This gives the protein CASTTGANTGELFF.

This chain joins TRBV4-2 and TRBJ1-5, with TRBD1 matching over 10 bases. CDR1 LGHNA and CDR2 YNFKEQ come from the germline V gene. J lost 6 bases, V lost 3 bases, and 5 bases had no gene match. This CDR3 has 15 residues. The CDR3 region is CASSQGTGEPQPQHF. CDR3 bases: TGTGCCAGCAGCCAGGGGACAGGGGAACCTCAGCCCCAGCATTTT.

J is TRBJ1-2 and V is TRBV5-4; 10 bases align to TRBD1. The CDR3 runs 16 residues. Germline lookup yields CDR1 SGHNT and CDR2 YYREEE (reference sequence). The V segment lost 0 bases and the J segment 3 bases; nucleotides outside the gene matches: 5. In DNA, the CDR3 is TGTGCCAGCAGCTTGGGGGGACAGGGGCGTCACTATGGCTACACCTTC. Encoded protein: CASSLGGQGRHYGYTF. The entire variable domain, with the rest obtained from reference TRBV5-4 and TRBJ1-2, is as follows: ETGVTQSPTHLIKTRGQQVTLRCSSQSGHNTVSWYQQALGQGPQFIFQYYREEENGRGNFPPRFSGLQFPNYSSELNVNALELDDSALYLCASSLGGQGRHYGYTFGSGTRLTVV.

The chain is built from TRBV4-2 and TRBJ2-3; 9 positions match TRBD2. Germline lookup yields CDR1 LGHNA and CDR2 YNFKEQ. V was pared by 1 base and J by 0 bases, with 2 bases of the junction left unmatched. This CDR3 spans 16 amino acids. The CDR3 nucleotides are TGTGCCAGCAGCCAAGGACTAGCGGCTAGCACAGATACGCAGTATTTT. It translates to CASSQGLAASTDTQYF.

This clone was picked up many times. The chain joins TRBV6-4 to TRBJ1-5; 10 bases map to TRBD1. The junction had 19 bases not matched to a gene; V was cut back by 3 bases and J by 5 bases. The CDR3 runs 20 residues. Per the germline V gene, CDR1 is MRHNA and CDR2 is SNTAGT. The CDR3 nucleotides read TGTGCCAGCAGTGAAAAGCCGGGACAGGGGCCTTGCTGCACCCATCAGCCCCAGCATTTT. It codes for CASSEKPGQGPCCTHQPQHF.

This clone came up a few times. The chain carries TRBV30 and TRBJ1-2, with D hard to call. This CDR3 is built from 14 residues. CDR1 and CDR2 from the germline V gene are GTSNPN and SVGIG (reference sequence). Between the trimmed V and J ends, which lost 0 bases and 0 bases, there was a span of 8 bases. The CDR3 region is CAWSVSRTNYGYTF. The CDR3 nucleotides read TGTGCCTGGAGTGTGAGCAGAACTAACTATGGCTACACCTTC.

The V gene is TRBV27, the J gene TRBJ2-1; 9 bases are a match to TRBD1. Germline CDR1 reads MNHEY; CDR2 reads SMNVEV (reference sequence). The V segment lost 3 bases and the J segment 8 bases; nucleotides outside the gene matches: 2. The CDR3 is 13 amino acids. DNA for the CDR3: TGTGCCAGCAGTTTGGACAGGGGCGATGAGCAGTTCTTC. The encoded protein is CASSLDRGDEQFF.

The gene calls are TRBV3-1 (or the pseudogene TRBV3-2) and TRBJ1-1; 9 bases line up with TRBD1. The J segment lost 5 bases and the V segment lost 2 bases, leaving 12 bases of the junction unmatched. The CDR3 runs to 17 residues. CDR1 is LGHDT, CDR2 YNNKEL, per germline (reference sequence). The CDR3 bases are TGTGCCAGCAGCCAAAGTTCGGGGACAGGGAGCGGGACTGAAGCTTTCTTT. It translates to CASSQSSGTGSGTEAFF.

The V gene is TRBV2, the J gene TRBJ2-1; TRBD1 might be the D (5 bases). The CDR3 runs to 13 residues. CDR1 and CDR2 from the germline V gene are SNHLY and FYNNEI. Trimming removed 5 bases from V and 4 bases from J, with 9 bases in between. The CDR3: CASSPTVYNEQFF. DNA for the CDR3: TGTGCCAGCAGTCCGACAGTATACAATGAGCAGTTCTTC. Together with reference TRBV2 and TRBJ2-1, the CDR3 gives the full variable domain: EPEVTQTPSHQVTQMGQEVILRCVPISNHLYFYWYRQILGQKVEFLVSFYNNEISEKSEIFDDQFSVERPDGSNFTLKIRSTKLEDSAMYFCASSPTVYNEQFFGPGTRLTVL.

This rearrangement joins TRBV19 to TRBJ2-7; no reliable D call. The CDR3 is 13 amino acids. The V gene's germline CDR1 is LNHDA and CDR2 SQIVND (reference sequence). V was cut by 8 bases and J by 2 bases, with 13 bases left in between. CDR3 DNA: TGTGCCAGTCTTTCGGAGTCGCCCTACGAGCAGTACTTC. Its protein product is CASLSESPYEQYF.

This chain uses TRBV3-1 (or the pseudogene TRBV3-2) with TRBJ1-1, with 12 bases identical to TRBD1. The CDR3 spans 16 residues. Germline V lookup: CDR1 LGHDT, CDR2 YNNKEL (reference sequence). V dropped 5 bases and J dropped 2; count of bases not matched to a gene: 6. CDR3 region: CASSKGQGAGNTEAFF. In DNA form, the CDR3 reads TGTGCCAGCAGCAAGGGACAGGGGGCTGGAAACACTGAAGCTTTCTTT.

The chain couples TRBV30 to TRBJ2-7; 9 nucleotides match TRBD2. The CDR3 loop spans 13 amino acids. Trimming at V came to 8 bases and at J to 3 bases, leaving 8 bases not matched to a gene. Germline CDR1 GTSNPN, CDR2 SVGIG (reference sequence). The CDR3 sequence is CAGRTSAVYEQYF. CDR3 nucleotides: TGTGCCGGAAGGACTAGCGCGGTCTACGAGCAGTACTTC.

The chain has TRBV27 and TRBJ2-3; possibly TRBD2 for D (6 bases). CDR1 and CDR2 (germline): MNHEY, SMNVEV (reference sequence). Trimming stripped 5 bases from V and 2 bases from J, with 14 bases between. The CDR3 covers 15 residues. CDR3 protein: CASSPREWNTDTQYF. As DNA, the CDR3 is TGTGCCAGCAGTCCCCGGGAGTGGAACACAGATACGCAGTATTTT.

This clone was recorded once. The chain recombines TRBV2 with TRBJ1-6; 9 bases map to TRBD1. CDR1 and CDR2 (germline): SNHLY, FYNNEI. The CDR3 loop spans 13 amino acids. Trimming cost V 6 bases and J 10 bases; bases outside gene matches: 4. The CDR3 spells CASRGQGGSPLHF. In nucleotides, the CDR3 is TGTGCCAGCAGGGGACAGGGAGGGTCACCCCTCCACTTT.

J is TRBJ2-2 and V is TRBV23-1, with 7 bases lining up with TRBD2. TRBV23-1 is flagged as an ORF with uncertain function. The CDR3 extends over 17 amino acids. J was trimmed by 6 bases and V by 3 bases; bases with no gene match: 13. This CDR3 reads CASSHIRNSGRPGELFF. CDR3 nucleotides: TGCGCCAGCAGTCACATCAGGAATAGCGGGCGACCCGGGGAGCTGTTTTTT.

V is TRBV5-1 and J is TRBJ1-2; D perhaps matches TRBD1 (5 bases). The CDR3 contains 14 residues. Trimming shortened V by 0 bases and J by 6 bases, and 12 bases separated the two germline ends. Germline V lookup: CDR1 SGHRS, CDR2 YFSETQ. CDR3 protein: CASSLASGGNGYTF. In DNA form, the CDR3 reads TGCGCCAGCAGCTTGGCCTCCGGGGGGAATGGCTACACCTTC.

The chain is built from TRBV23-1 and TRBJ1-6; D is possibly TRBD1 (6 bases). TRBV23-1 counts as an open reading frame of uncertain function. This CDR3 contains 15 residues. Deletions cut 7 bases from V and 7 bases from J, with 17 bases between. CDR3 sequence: CASTTTDSPNSPLHF. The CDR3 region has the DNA TGCGCCAGCACTACTACGGACAGCCCGAATTCACCCCTCCACTTT.

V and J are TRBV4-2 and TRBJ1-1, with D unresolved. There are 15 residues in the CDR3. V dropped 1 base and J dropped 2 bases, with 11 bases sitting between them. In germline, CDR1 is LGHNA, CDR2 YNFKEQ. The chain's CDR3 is CASSQGRRPNTEAFF. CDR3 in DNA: TGTGCCAGCAGCCAAGGTCGGCGGCCAAACACTGAAGCTTTCTTT.